The text below deals with one T cell receptor beta chain. This receptor's antigen is unknown. No much larger clone exists at a distance of one base, and base qualities are not known. V is cut by 5 bases and J by 4 bases, and the space between the germline ends is 26 bases. The CDR3 runs 19 residues from the cysteine to the phenylalanine. Only the CDR3 DNA stays, 57 bases, in frame from base 1. From a lookup of the germline V gene, CDR1 and CDR2 are SGHAT and FQNNGV. The data are from a study of Graves' ophthalmopathy and Graves' hyperthyroidism (dated 2018 in TCRdb). Looking at the study overall: Peripheral blood was collected before any treatment was given, at the time of initial diagnosis. To explore V-J signatures distinguishing ophthalmopathy from hyperthyroidism, a discovery set of around 97 patients (around 42 ophthalmopathy, about 57 stable hyperthyroidism) was enrolled. In total, around 130 blood samples were TCR-sequenced: roughly 45 ophthalmopathy, under 80 hyperthyroidism and around 17 hyperthyroidism-to-ophthalmopathy patients. The independent validation cohort included around 19 hyperthyroidism patients plus 17 patients who later progressed from hyperthyroidism to ophthalmopathy. TCR beta repertoire signatures were used to distinguish Graves' ophthalmopathy from Graves' hyperthyroidism and to predict progression to ophthalmopathy. In 6 or 7 hyperthyroidism patients, T-cell repertoires of thyroid tissue and blood were compared. After sampling, hyperthyroidism patients received methimazole starting at 30 mg daily, and ophthalmopathy patients received high-dose intravenous methylprednisolone.

Ophthalmopathy patients were characterized by moderately to severely active disease, a Clinical Activity Score of at least 3, a NOSPECS grade of at least 4, and a disease duration under 3 months. Patients with other autoimmune diseases, uncontrolled infections, pregnancy or lactation were excluded. Clinical symptoms, serum thyroxine, TRAb, thyroid ultrasound and orbital computed tomography formed the basis of the diagnosis. Using Ficoll-Paque density gradient centrifugation, PBMCs were isolated from less than 11 ml of fresh peripheral blood. Total RNA was extracted using Trizol reagent, and RNA quality was checked on an Agilent 2100 Bioanalyzer. Beyond this particular receptor, the publication reports: In cross-validation, the 13-signature model distinguished ophthalmopathy from stable hyperthyroidism with approximately 90% sensitivity and around 83% specificity, while in the test set the corresponding values were about 79% and 69%. Most expanded thyroid clonotypes with a frequency above 0.001 also appeared in blood, which suggests that blood repertoires may reflect the immune response in the thyroid. No statistical method was used to set the sample size in advance, and the investigators knew which group each participant was assigned to. In validation, the model predicted ophthalmopathy progression with more than 55% sensitivity and 72.22% specificity; roughly 12 predicted patients were CT-confirmed with GO in a median of approximately six months.

For repertoire sequencing, the TCR beta CDR3 regions were amplified from RNA transcripts. The first round of RT-PCR was done with HTBI primers and the Qiagen OneStep RT-PCR kit, and was followed by a second round of multiplex PCR, then size selection and purification. Libraries were sequenced paired-end with 100 bp reads on an Illumina HiSeq2000. On the study's bioinformatics: SOAPnuke was used for read processing, and reads with adapters, uncalled bases, a mean Phred below 15, or no exact constant-primer or identifier match were discarded. COPE v1.2.5 was used to merge high-quality paired reads. Clonotypes were defined as unique nucleotide sequences and were aligned to IMGT TRB V, D and J references using MiTCR v1.1. The analysis was limited to V-J combinations with a frequency above 0.0001, which together covered 98% to 99.2% of repertoires. For each V-J combination, a TCR clonal expansion and chaos score was defined as F50 clonal expansion divided by the chaos observed in the TCRdist matrix. Features were reduced by Welch's t-statistics and random forest to 10 to 15 V-J combinations, which fed a naive Bayes classifier. The similarity between thyroid and blood repertoires was quantified using the Morisita-Horn index. TCRdb reprocessed the public reads (quality trimming at Q25 with fastp, clone calling with MiXCR) and kept in-frame beta chains. Each entry merges the rows of one CDR3 protein and shows their most common DNA and genes. These V and J calls derive from TCRdb rather than the authors' analysis. Recorded for this sample are hundreds of thousands of distinct CDR3 sequences; roughly 40% of them occurred a single time. The ten largest account for 40% to 55% of the sample.

The specimen sequenced was peripheral blood. This TCR was recovered from an adult man with Graves' ophthalmopathy. The chain uses TRBV11-2 and TRBJ2-2, with the identity of the D gene unclear. The DNA sequence follows: TGTGCCAGCAGCCACCCGAGAGATAGGGCGATTGATAGCACCGGGGAGCTGTTTTTT. Its protein is CASSHPRDRAIDSTGELFF.